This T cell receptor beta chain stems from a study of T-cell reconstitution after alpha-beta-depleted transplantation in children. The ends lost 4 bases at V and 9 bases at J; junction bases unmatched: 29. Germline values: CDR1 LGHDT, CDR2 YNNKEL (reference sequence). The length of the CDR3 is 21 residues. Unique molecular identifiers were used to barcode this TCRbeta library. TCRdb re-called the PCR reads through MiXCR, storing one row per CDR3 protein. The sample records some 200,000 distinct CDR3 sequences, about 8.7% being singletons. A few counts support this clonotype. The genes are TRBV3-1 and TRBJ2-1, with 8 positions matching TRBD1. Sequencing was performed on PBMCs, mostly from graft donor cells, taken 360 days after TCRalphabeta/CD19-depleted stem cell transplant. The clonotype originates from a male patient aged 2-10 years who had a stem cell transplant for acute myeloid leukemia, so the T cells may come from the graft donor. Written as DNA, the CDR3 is TGTGCCAGCAGCCGTCATGGGGGGACAGGTGGTCTGTCGGCGGGCACCGGTGAGCAGTTCTTC. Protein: CASSRHGGTGGLSAGTGEQFF.